This TCR beta chain was identified during a study of T cells in Graves' hyperthyroidism and ophthalmopathy. Background on the study: Peripheral blood was acquired at first diagnosis, ahead of any therapy whatsoever. General study findings and limits: Blood also contained most expanded thyroid clonotypes above 0.001. A median 6.5 months before onset, the model predicted ophthalmopathy.

The source material, RNA transcripts, was used to amplify TCR beta CDR3 regions. With the HTBI primer set, the TCR CDR3 went through a first round of RT-PCR. TCRdb redid the calling of the multiplex PCR reads with MiXCR, one entry per CDR3 protein. The sample holds hundreds of thousands of distinct CDR3 sequences, approximately 15% seen once. The germline V gene has CDR1 GTSNPN and CDR2 SVGIG (reference sequence). Trimming removed 0 bases at V and 6 bases at J, with 17 bases between. The CDR3 is made up of 15 amino acids. The sample holds many counts of this clonotype. Its antigen is unknown. Sequences were obtained from blood. This clonotype was obtained from a woman aged 25 to 39 with Graves' hyperthyroidism that later progressed to Graves' ophthalmopathy. The J gene is TRBJ1-2, the V gene TRBV30; a possible D gene is TRBD1 (5 bases). The CDR3 loop reads CAWSVLVGAGHGYTF. The CDR3 DNA reads as TGTGCCTGGAGTGTACTCGTCGGGGCGGGGCATGGCTACACCTTC.